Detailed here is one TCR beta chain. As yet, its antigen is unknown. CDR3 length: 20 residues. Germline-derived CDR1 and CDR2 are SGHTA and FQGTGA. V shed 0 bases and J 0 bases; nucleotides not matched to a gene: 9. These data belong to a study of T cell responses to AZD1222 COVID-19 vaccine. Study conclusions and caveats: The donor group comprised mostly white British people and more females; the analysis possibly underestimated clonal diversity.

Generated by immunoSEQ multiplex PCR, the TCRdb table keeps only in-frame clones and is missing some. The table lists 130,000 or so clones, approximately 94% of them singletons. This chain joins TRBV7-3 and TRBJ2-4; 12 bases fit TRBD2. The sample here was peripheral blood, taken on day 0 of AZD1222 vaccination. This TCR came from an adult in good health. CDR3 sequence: CASSLTPTSGRLLAKNIQYF. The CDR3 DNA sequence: TGTGCCAGCAGCTTAACCCCGACTAGCGGGAGACTTCTAGCCAAAAACATTCAGTACTTC.